One sample yielded the 12 T cell receptor beta chains listed below, sequenced in a study of blood T cell repertoires in COVID-19. Clones were read by immunoSEQ multiplex PCR, and TCRdb kept only the in-frame ones, dropping some. The table lists about 140,000 clones, roughly 78% of them singletons. The sample consisted of peripheral blood. The source of these receptors is a man between 60 and 70 years old with acute or convalescent COVID-19.

This chain uses TRBV19 with TRBJ2-3, with D maybe TRBD1 (5 bases). Per the germline V gene, CDR1 is LNHDA and CDR2 is SQIVND (reference sequence). The V end was cut by 5 bases, the J end by 2 bases, with 17 bases between. The CDR3 consists of 16 residues. Here the CDR3 reads CASSEAGKWATDTQYF. The CDR3 DNA sequence: TGTGCCAGTAGTGAAGCAGGGAAATGGGCCACAGATACGCAGTATTTT.

This clone was counted once. CDR3 protein: CASSQVWLAAVGTGELFF. For the CDR3, the DNA is TGCGCCAGCAGCCAAGTATGGCTAGCGGCTGTCGGGACCGGGGAGCTGTTTTTT. The chain employs TRBV4-3 and TRBJ2-2; 7 bases align to TRBD2. Looked up from germline, CDR1 is LGHNA and CDR2 is YSLEER. The CDR3 runs 18 residues. V lost 1 base, J lost 5 bases, and 13 bases stayed unmatched.

The genes are TRBV28 and TRBJ2-7; D may be TRBD2 (5 bases). This CDR3 has 13 amino acids. CDR1 and CDR2 from the germline V gene are MDHEN and SYDVKM. The germline V and J ends were trimmed by 2 bases and 6 bases, with 11 bases remaining between them. The CDR3 protein is CASSLSTRAEQYF. The CDR3 nucleotides are TGTGCCAGCAGTTTAAGCACTAGGGCCGAGCAGTACTTC.

This clone showed up just once. The chain employs TRBV2 and TRBJ2-2; D may be TRBD2 (5 bases). Germline V gives CDR1 SNHLY, CDR2 FYNNEI. This CDR3 region has 14 residues. With 7 bases removed from V and 6 bases from J, the gap between germline ends came to 15 bases. This CDR3 is CASTSVANAGELFF. The CDR3 coding sequence is TGTGCCAGCACCTCTGTAGCGAATGCCGGGGAGCTGTTTTTT.

This sequence joins TRBV20-1 and TRBJ1-6; possible D gene TRBD1, 6 bases. Trimming pared 3 bases from V and 9 bases from J, leaving 21 bases between. The CDR3 contains 16 residues. Germline lookup yields CDR1 DFQATT and CDR2 SNEGSKA (reference sequence). The CDR3 region is CSASATRGGNSSPLHF. As DNA, the CDR3 is TGCAGTGCTAGTGCTACGCGAGGGGGAAATAGTTCACCCCTCCACTTT.

The chain employs TRBV6-5 and TRBJ1-1; TRBD1 might be the D (6 bases). This CDR3 spans 11 amino acids. The germline gives CDR1 MNHEY, CDR2 SVGAGI. The germline V and J ends were trimmed by 6 bases and 8 bases, with 10 bases remaining between them. In DNA form, the CDR3 reads TGTGCCAGCAGAGACAGGTTAGAAGCTTTCTTT. Translated, it gives CASRDRLEAFF.

This clone came up a few times. The rearrangement links TRBV30 to TRBJ2-7; the D gene is possibly TRBD1 (5 bases). The CDR3 extends over 14 amino acids. Deletions cut 1 base from V and 6 bases from J, with 16 bases between. The germline gives CDR1 GTSNPN, CDR2 SVGIG (reference sequence). The CDR3 DNA sequence: TGTGCCTGGAGTGGCGGACAACTGAAACCCGAGCAGTACTTC. Translating it yields CAWSGGQLKPEQYF.

This chain joins TRBV30 and TRBJ1-2; D gene uncertain. This CDR3 has 13 amino acids. Germline V CDR1 and CDR2: GTSNPN, SVGIG (reference sequence). Trimming cost V 1 base and J 8 bases, with 14 bases left between them. CDR3 nucleotide sequence: TGTGCCTGGAGTGCCTCCCATGCAGTCGGCTACACCTTC. This translates into CAWSASHAVGYTF.

This clone occurred a few times. This rearrangement joins TRBV7-9 to TRBJ1-2; possibly TRBD1 for D (6 bases). This CDR3 has 14 residues. Trimming left V 6 bases short and J 8 bases short, with 19 bases between. Germline V lookup: CDR1 SEHNR, CDR2 FQNEAQ (reference sequence). This CDR3 reads CASSPSGGLYGYTF. CDR3 DNA: TGTGCCAGCAGTCCCTCTGGGGGCCTCTACGGCTACACCTTC.

V is TRBV19 and J is TRBJ1-6, with D unclear. CDR1 is LNHDA, CDR2 SQIVND, per germline (reference sequence). The CDR3 extends over 13 amino acids. V gave up 5 bases and J gave up 10 bases, with 12 bases separating them. CDR3 nucleotides: TGTGCCAGTAGTTATGGACCTAGCTCACCCCTCCACTTT. As protein: CASSYGPSSPLHF. Full variable domain (remainder filled in from reference TRBV19 and TRBJ1-6): DGGITQSPKYLFRKEGQNVTLSCEQNLNHDAMYWYRQDPGQGLRLIYYSQIVNDFQKGDIAEGYSVSREKKESFPLTVTSAQKNPTAFYLCASSYGPSSPLHFGNGTRLTVT.

J is TRBJ2-1 and V is TRBV29-1; D is possibly TRBD1 (6 bases). Trimming shortened V by 3 bases and J by 10 bases, and 13 bases separated the two germline ends. The CDR3 has 12 amino acids. Germline V lookup: CDR1 SQVTM, CDR2 ANQGSEA. This chain's CDR3 is CSVDLGAGEQFF. CDR3 bases: TGCAGCGTTGATTTGGGGGCTGGGGAGCAGTTCTTC.

V gene TRBV19 combines with J gene TRBJ2-5; D not certain. Germline CDR1 reads LNHDA; CDR2 reads SQIVND (reference sequence). Between the trimmed V and J ends, which lost 6 bases and 4 bases, there was a span of 12 bases. CDR3 length: 13 residues. The chain's CDR3 is CASRSRPRETQYF. The CDR3 DNA sequence: TGTGCCAGTAGAAGCCGTCCGCGAGAGACCCAGTACTTC. The full variable domain, in which reference TRBV19 and TRBJ2-5 provide the parts outside the CDR3, is DGGITQSPKYLFRKEGQNVTLSCEQNLNHDAMYWYRQDPGQGLRLIYYSQIVNDFQKGDIAEGYSVSREKKESFPLTVTSAQKNPTAFYLCASRSRPRETQYFGPGTRLLVL.